The rows below give T cell receptor beta chains drawn from one sample of a study of blood T cell repertoires in COVID-19. Method: immunoSEQ multiplex PCR; TCRdb's copy keeps in-frame clones and lacks some. Of 280,000 or so clones listed, about 90% are singletons. The sample consisted of PBMCs or T cells enriched from blood (not recorded which). All receptors come from a woman aged 18-29 years with acute COVID-19. The CDR3 runs from the conserved cysteine through the conserved F or W. A D gene is named only where the DNA matches it firmly. Clone size is given for some rows only: seen once, a few or many times, or a class if the clone is expanded.

TRBJ2-7 | . | TRBV5-1 | 17 | . | CASSPDKSDIRSYEQYF | TGCGCCAGCAGCCCAGACAAATCCGACATTCGCTCCTACGAGCAGTACTTC
TRBJ2-2 | . | TRBV18 | 19 | . | CASSPPTPNRSHNTGELFF | TGTGCCAGCTCACCACCCACCCCGAACAGGTCCCATAACACCGGGGAGCTGTTTTTT
TRBJ2-7 | . | TRBV7-9 | 16 | . | CASSLVRAPGSNEQYF | TGTGCCAGCAGCTTAGTGCGAGCGCCCGGATCCAACGAGCAGTACTTC
TRBJ2-7 | TRBD2 | TRBV28 | 13 | few | CASSPTSGMKQYF | TGTGCCAGCAGTCCCACTAGCGGGATGAAGCAGTACTTC
TRBJ1-1 | . | TRBV9 | 15 | . | CASSVEGGANTEAFF | TGTGCCAGCAGCGTAGAGGGCGGGGCGAACACTGAAGCTTTCTTT
TRBJ2-1 | TRBD1 | TRBV7-7 | 15 | . | CASSPGTGYYNEQFF | TGTGCTAGCAGCCCAGGGACAGGGTACTACAATGAGCAGTTCTTC
TRBJ2-1 | . | TRBV7-2 | 13 | . | CASTPPGYNEQFF | TGTGCCAGCACCCCCCCGGGGTACAATGAGCAGTTCTTC
TRBJ2-7 | TRBD2 | TRBV4-1 | 16 | . | CASSQDVAGGSYEQYF | TGCGCCAGCAGCCAAGATGTGGCGGGAGGATCCTACGAGCAGTACTTC
TRBJ2-7 | TRBD1 | TRBV7-2 | 14 | . | CASSTATGAYEQYF | TGTGCCAGCAGCACCGCGACAGGGGCCTACGAGCAGTACTTC
TRBJ1-3 | TRBD1 | TRBV28 | 14 | few | CASSLPGRVQGVYF | TGTGCCAGCAGTCTCCCGGGCCGAGTACAGGGGGTATATTTT
TRBJ1-6 | . | TRBV2 | 15 | . | CASRNSFSYNSPLHF | TGTGCCAGCAGAAACAGTTTCTCCTATAATTCACCCCTCCACTTT